Listed below are T cell receptor beta chains from one sample, sequenced in a study of blood T cells in healthy people across ages. TCRdb reprocessed the 5' RACE reads with MiXCR, giving one entry per CDR3 protein. The sample includes about 1.1 million distinct CDR3 sequences, roughly two fifths of them seen just once. Material: blood. These receptors originate from a man younger than 35 in good health. CDR3s include the opening cysteine and the closing phenylalanine or tryptophan. Fields, in order: V gene, clone size, D gene, J gene, CDR3 protein, CDR3 DNA. D genes are given only for firm matches. The size entry is marked missing in some rows and otherwise reads once, few, many or a size class.

v_call: TRBV20-1
clone_size: many
d_call: NA
j_call: TRBJ1-4
cdr3_aa: CSARSLSTTNEKLFF
cdr3_nt: TGCAGTGCTAGGTCGCTCTCAACAACTAATGAAAAACTGTTTTTT

v_call: TRBV12-3/TRBV12-4
clone_size: NA
d_call: TRBD2
j_call: TRBJ2-7
cdr3_aa: CASSLALAGGRSYNEQYF
cdr3_nt: TGTGCCAGCAGTTTGGCGCTGGCGGGGGGTCGATCCTACAATGAGCAGTACTTC

v_call: TRBV12-3/TRBV12-4
clone_size: many
d_call: NA
j_call: TRBJ2-1
cdr3_aa: CASSLISSLSYNEQFF
cdr3_nt: TGTGCCAGCAGTTTAATCAGCTCTCTCTCCTACAATGAGCAGTTCTTC

v_call: TRBV20-1
clone_size: NA
d_call: TRBD1
j_call: TRBJ1-2
cdr3_aa: CSAVRGPANYGYTF
cdr3_nt: TGCAGTGCGGTCAGGGGGCCGGCTAACTATGGCTACACCTTC

v_call: TRBV7-2
clone_size: many
d_call: NA
j_call: TRBJ2-3
cdr3_aa: CASSFDRSTDTQYF
cdr3_nt: TGTGCCAGCAGCTTCGACCGTAGCACAGATACGCAGTATTTT

v_call: TRBV20-1
clone_size: few
d_call: NA
j_call: TRBJ1-5
cdr3_aa: CSARDLSNQPQHF
cdr3_nt: TGCAGTGCTAGAGATTTGTCCAATCAGCCCCAGCATTTT

v_call: TRBV20-1
clone_size: few
d_call: TRBD1
j_call: TRBJ1-3
cdr3_aa: CSASRGQGNTIYF
cdr3_nt: TGCAGTGCTTCACGGGGACAGGGAAACACCATATATTTT

v_call: TRBV20-1
clone_size: few
d_call: TRBD1
j_call: TRBJ2-3
cdr3_aa: CSAGARDRGTDTQYF
cdr3_nt: TGCAGTGCTGGGGCAAGGGACAGAGGCACAGATACGCAGTATTTT

v_call: TRBV2
clone_size: NA
d_call: NA
j_call: TRBJ2-7
cdr3_aa: CASRGAVMANEQYF
cdr3_nt: TGTGCCAGCAGGGGGGCGGTAATGGCAAACGAGCAGTACTTC

v_call: TRBV7-9
clone_size: NA
d_call: NA
j_call: TRBJ2-2
cdr3_aa: CASNSGAGELFF
cdr3_nt: TGTGCCAGCAACTCGGGGGCCGGGGAGCTGTTTTTT

v_call: TRBV6-5
clone_size: NA
d_call: TRBD2
j_call: TRBJ2-1
cdr3_aa: CASSYRGLAGGEQFF
cdr3_nt: TGTGCCAGCAGTTACCGTGGACTAGCGGGGGGTGAGCAGTTCTTC

v_call: TRBV4-3
clone_size: many
d_call: NA
j_call: TRBJ2-3
cdr3_aa: CASSQDLRGTDTQYF
cdr3_nt: TGCGCCAGCAGCCAAGATCTTCGGGGAACAGATACGCAGTATTTT

v_call: TRBV6-1
clone_size: few
d_call: NA
j_call: TRBJ2-7
cdr3_aa: CASSEFGQKSYEQYF
cdr3_nt: TGTGCCAGCAGTGAATTTGGACAGAAGTCCTACGAGCAGTACTTC

v_call: TRBV4-1
clone_size: once
d_call: NA
j_call: TRBJ1-1
cdr3_aa: CASSHYNFHTEAFF
cdr3_nt: TGCGCCAGCAGCCACTACAATTTTCACACTGAAGCTTTCTTT

v_call: TRBV29-1
clone_size: NA
d_call: NA
j_call: TRBJ2-4
cdr3_aa: CSVTHGVQGNEQYF
cdr3_nt: TGCAGCGTAACACACGGGGTTCAAGGCAATGAGCAGTACTTC

v_call: TRBV27
clone_size: NA
d_call: TRBD1
j_call: TRBJ2-7
cdr3_aa: CASSPQGGVYSYEQYF
cdr3_nt: TGTGCCAGCTCTCCACAGGGGGGAGTTTACTCCTACGAGCAGTACTTC

v_call: TRBV20-1
clone_size: NA
d_call: TRBD1
j_call: TRBJ2-3
cdr3_aa: CSARVGDRGWRDTQYF
cdr3_nt: TGCAGTGCTAGAGTGGGGGACAGGGGTTGGAGGGATACGCAGTATTTT

v_call: TRBV4-1
clone_size: few
d_call: NA
j_call: TRBJ1-5
cdr3_aa: CASSQGQARGQPQHF
cdr3_nt: TGCGCCAGCAGCCAAGGTCAAGCGCGCGGTCAGCCCCAGCATTTT

v_call: TRBV7-9
clone_size: NA
d_call: NA
j_call: TRBJ2-3
cdr3_aa: CASSPEGGRMSTDTQYF
cdr3_nt: TGTGCCAGCAGCCCGGAGGGCGGTAGGATGAGCACAGATACGCAGTATTTT

v_call: TRBV3-1
clone_size: NA
d_call: TRBD2
j_call: TRBJ2-1
cdr3_aa: CASSTFAGGPNEQFF
cdr3_nt: TGTGCCAGCAGCACCTTTGCGGGGGGACCCAATGAGCAGTTCTTC

v_call: TRBV9
clone_size: NA
d_call: NA
j_call: TRBJ1-1
cdr3_aa: CASSVSRGAVTEAFF
cdr3_nt: TGTGCCAGCAGCGTGTCACGGGGGGCGGTCACTGAAGCTTTCTTT

v_call: TRBV2
clone_size: NA
d_call: NA
j_call: TRBJ2-7
cdr3_aa: CASSDGRGTNEQYF
cdr3_nt: TGTGCCAGCAGTGACGGACGGGGTACCAATGAGCAGTACTTC

v_call: TRBV6-5
clone_size: NA
d_call: NA
j_call: TRBJ2-3
cdr3_aa: CASSYEVGLDTQYF
cdr3_nt: TGTGCCAGCAGTTACGAGGTGGGGCTGGATACGCAGTATTTT

v_call: TRBV7-7
clone_size: many
d_call: NA
j_call: TRBJ2-3
cdr3_aa: CASSLATGDTQYF
cdr3_nt: TGTGCTAGCAGCTTAGCCACGGGAGATACGCAGTATTTT

v_call: TRBV30
clone_size: NA
d_call: NA
j_call: TRBJ2-2
cdr3_aa: CAWGTGPNTGELFF
cdr3_nt: TGTGCCTGGGGGACGGGGCCAAACACCGGGGAGCTGTTTTTT

v_call: TRBV2
clone_size: few
d_call: NA
j_call: TRBJ1-1
cdr3_aa: CATTGFSEAFF
cdr3_nt: TGTGCCACCACGGGCTTTTCCGAAGCTTTCTTT

v_call: TRBV6-2/TRBV6-3
clone_size: NA
d_call: NA
j_call: TRBJ2-3
cdr3_aa: CASSSNLPGLSTDTQYF
cdr3_nt: TGTGCCAGCAGTTCCAACCTCCCAGGGTTAAGCACAGATACGCAGTATTTT

v_call: TRBV29-1
clone_size: NA
d_call: NA
j_call: TRBJ2-3
cdr3_aa: CSVSDTTDTQYF
cdr3_nt: TGCAGCGTTTCGGACACCACAGATACGCAGTATTTT

v_call: TRBV12-5
clone_size: NA
d_call: TRBD1
j_call: TRBJ2-7
cdr3_aa: CASGLGTGGPYNEQYF
cdr3_nt: TGTGCTAGTGGTTTGGGAACAGGGGGCCCCTACAATGAGCAGTACTTC

v_call: TRBV6-4
clone_size: NA
d_call: TRBD1
j_call: TRBJ2-1
cdr3_aa: CASSEAPGQGLYEQFF
cdr3_nt: TGTGCCAGCAGTGAGGCCCCGGGACAGGGATTATACGAGCAGTTCTTC

v_call: TRBV11-2
clone_size: few
d_call: NA
j_call: TRBJ2-5
cdr3_aa: CASRGIPPRETQYF
cdr3_nt: TGTGCCAGCAGGGGGATCCCTCCAAGGGAGACCCAGTACTTC